These 32 T cell receptor beta chains originate from one sample sequenced in a study of T-cell memory formation after mild COVID-19. TCRdb itself ran the 5' RACE reads through MiXCR, one entry per CDR3 protein. The sample shows about 290,000 distinct CDR3 sequences, roughly 15% of them seen only once. Sequenced input: PBMCs or a T cell subset sorted from them (not recorded which). All receptors come from a man aged 18 to 30 who had mild COVID-19 (a few samples of this study predate the infection). Cell type and time point are not known.

The V call is TRBV4-3, the J call TRBJ2-3; 8 nucleotides align to TRBD2. From germline, CDR1 is LGHNA and CDR2 YSLEER. The trim removed 1 base at V and 4 bases at J, leaving 7 bases unmatched. CDR3 length: 16 residues. The CDR3 DNA sequence: TGCGCCAGCAGCCAAGGGGGGACTAGAATATCAGATACGCAGTATTTT. Translation gives CASSQGGTRISDTQYF.

J is TRBJ2-7 and V is TRBV23-1; 7 nucleotides match TRBD1. TRBV23-1 is placed among ORFs of uncertain function. The trim removed 8 bases at V and 0 bases at J, leaving 10 bases unmatched. The CDR3 totals 15 residues. CDR3 amino acids: CASRYGTESSYEQYV. DNA of the CDR3: TGCGCCAGCCGATACGGGACAGAGAGCTCCTACGAGCAGTACGTC.

The V and J genes are TRBV18 and TRBJ2-1, with 9 positions matching TRBD1. V was pared by 6 bases and J by 1 base, with 10 bases of the junction left unmatched. The CDR3 loop spans 17 amino acids. In germline, CDR1 is KGHSH, CDR2 LQKENI. The CDR3 reads CASSPGTGKGSYNEQFF. In DNA form, the CDR3 reads TGTGCCAGCTCTCCCGGGACAGGGAAAGGGTCCTACAATGAGCAGTTCTTC.

The CDR3 loop reads CASSQGRLGQPQHF. The CDR3 region has the DNA TGTGCCAGCAGCCAGGGCCGCTTGGGTCAGCCCCAGCATTTT. The rearrangement uses TRBV11-2 and TRBJ1-5, with a possible D match to TRBD1 (5 bases). Germline CDR1 reads SGHAT; CDR2 reads FQNNGV. Trimming stripped 5 bases from V and 6 bases from J, with 14 bases between. The CDR3 covers 14 residues.

J is TRBJ1-1 and V is TRBV20-1, with D tentatively TRBD1 (6 bases). In germline, CDR1 is DFQATT, CDR2 SNEGSKA (reference sequence). There are 15 residues in the CDR3. The germline V and J ends were trimmed by 1 base and 5 bases, with 17 bases remaining between them. The CDR3 region is CSARVTIGGKTEAFF. Written as DNA, the CDR3 is TGCAGTGCTAGAGTGACGATAGGGGGGAAGACTGAAGCTTTCTTT.

This clonotype was seen a handful of times. V is TRBV27 and J is TRBJ2-6; D remains ambiguous. Germline assignment: CDR1 MNHEY and CDR2 SMNVEV (reference sequence). The length of the CDR3 is 15 residues. V shed 2 bases and J shed 2 bases, with 7 bases lying between them. This CDR3 is CASSLVLAGANVLTF. The CDR3 nucleotides read TGTGCCAGCAGTTTAGTCCTCGCTGGGGCCAACGTCCTGACTTTC.

This clonotype has more than one count but fewer than ten. The chain is built from TRBV12-3 or TRBV12-4 and TRBJ2-7, with no clear D. With 6 bases removed from V and 3 bases from J, the gap between germline ends came to 6 bases. The CDR3 sequence is 11 residues long. CDR3 sequence reads: CASSGRYEQYF. The CDR3 nucleotides are TGTGCCAGCAGCGGCCGCTACGAGCAGTACTTC.

This clonotype occurred a few times. This sequence joins TRBV29-1 and TRBJ1-3; 7 positions agree with TRBD1. Germline CDR1 is SQVTM and CDR2 is ANQGSEA. The CDR3 sequence is 15 residues long. The V segment lost 5 bases and the J segment 0 bases; nucleotides outside the gene matches: 7. CDR3 loop: CSVRGGSNSGNTIYF. The CDR3 nucleotides read TGCAGCGTTAGAGGGGGCTCGAACTCTGGAAACACCATATATTTT.

This clonotype was detected many times. The chain has TRBV5-1 and TRBJ2-2, with TRBD1 identical over 7 bases. Germline lookup yields CDR1 SGHRS and CDR2 YFSETQ. The CDR3 totals 16 residues. V lost 1 base to trimming and J lost 4 bases; unmatched junction nucleotides: 7. CDR3 sequence (DNA): TGCGCCAGCAGCTTGTCTTCTCCAGGGGGCACCGGGGAGCTGTTTTTT. It translates to CASSLSSPGGTGELFF.

This clonotype was recorded a few times. The chain links TRBV5-1 to TRBJ1-1; 7 nucleotides agree with TRBD1. Losses at the gene ends were 2 bases for V and 3 bases for J; bases not matched to a gene: 4. Germline lookup yields CDR1 SGHRS and CDR2 YFSETQ. This CDR3 region has 14 residues. The CDR3 nucleotides are TGCGCCAGCAGCTTTACAGGGGCGGACACTGAAGCTTTCTTT. Residues: CASSFTGADTEAFF.

The chain has TRBV6-6 and TRBJ2-5; D may be TRBD2 (7 bases). CDR1 MNHNY and CDR2 SVGAGI come from the germline V gene (reference sequence). Trimming removed 5 bases from V and 5 bases from J, with 18 bases in between. The CDR3 extends over 15 amino acids. CDR3 sequence (DNA): TGTGCCAGCAGTACGCTAGGGGGGGTTGGGGAGACCCAGTACTTC. Protein sequence: CASSTLGGVGETQYF.

The chain links TRBV4-2 to TRBJ1-6; D not resolved. Germline CDR1 LGHNA, CDR2 YNFKEQ. The germline V and J ends were trimmed by 1 base and 10 bases, with 5 bases remaining between them. This CDR3 contains 12 residues. CDR3 protein: CASSQVRSPLHF. The CDR3 DNA reads TGTGCCAGCAGCCAAGTACGGTCACCCCTCCACTTT.

This chain joins TRBV7-2 and TRBJ1-5; tentative D call: TRBD1 (6 bases). In germline, CDR1 is SGHTA, CDR2 FQGNSA. V was pared by 2 bases and J by 4 bases, with 12 bases between. This CDR3 comprises 15 residues. CDR3 residues: CASSLIRGANQPQHF. In DNA form, the CDR3 reads TGTGCCAGCAGCTTAATCAGGGGCGCAAATCAGCCCCAGCATTTT.

The rearrangement links TRBV6-5 to TRBJ2-1, with D hard to call. The V end lost 3 bases, the J end lost 0 bases, and 9 bases lay between the germline ends. CDR1 is MNHEY and CDR2 is SVGAGI in the germline V gene. The CDR3 length is 15 residues. The CDR3 here is CASSYVADSYNEQFF. CDR3 nucleotides: TGTGCCAGCAGTTATGTGGCGGACTCCTACAATGAGCAGTTCTTC.

This clonotype was detected a few times. The chain couples TRBV20-1 to TRBJ2-1; TRBD2 aligns across 8 bases. Germline assignment: CDR1 DFQATT and CDR2 SNEGSKA (reference sequence). The V gene end was trimmed by 6 bases and the J gene end by 0 bases; junction bases not matched to a gene: 7. The CDR3 loop spans 15 amino acids. CDR3 DNA sequence: TGCAGTGCCAGTAGCGGGGTAAGCTCCTACAATGAGCAGTTCTTC. It translates to CSASSGVSSYNEQFF.

J is TRBJ2-7 and V is TRBV4-1; 14 nucleotides agree with TRBD2. Germline V gene lookup returns CDR1 MGHRA and CDR2 YSYEKL. V dropped 4 bases and J dropped 3; count of bases not matched to a gene: 5. This CDR3 spans 16 amino acids. The CDR3: CASSRGLAGGFYEQYF. The CDR3 DNA reads as TGCGCCAGCAGCCGTGGACTAGCGGGAGGATTCTACGAGCAGTACTTC.

The chain couples TRBV7-2 to TRBJ2-5; 7 bases are shared with TRBD1. Germline V lookup: CDR1 SGHTA, CDR2 FQGNSA. This CDR3 spans 14 amino acids. Germline trimming cut 4 bases from V and 4 bases from J; bases unmatched to any gene: 6. CDR3 sequence reads: CASSSLDRIETQYF. In DNA form, the CDR3 reads TGTGCCAGCAGCTCCTTGGACAGGATAGAGACCCAGTACTTC.

The V gene is TRBV30, the J gene TRBJ2-7, with D perhaps matching TRBD1 or TRBD2 (5 bases each). CDR1 is GTSNPN and CDR2 is SVGIG in the germline V gene (reference sequence). The CDR3 is 14 amino acids. V dropped 3 bases and J dropped 0 bases, with 12 bases sitting between them. The CDR3 reads CAWRGDRSSYEQYF. The CDR3 bases are TGTGCCTGGAGAGGGGACCGGAGCTCCTACGAGCAGTACTTC.

This chain joins TRBV12-3 or TRBV12-4 and TRBJ2-3; the match to TRBD2 covers 10 bases. The CDR3 is made up of 17 amino acids. Trimming removed 5 bases from V and 4 bases from J; junction bases left unmatched: 12. CDR3 in DNA: TGTGCCAGCAGTCCCCACTGGAGCGGGGGGGCCGCAGATACGCAGTATTTT. Its protein product is CASSPHWSGGAADTQYF.

The chain joins TRBV9 to TRBJ2-2; no reliable D call. The CDR3 runs 14 residues. In germline, CDR1 is SGDLS, CDR2 YYNGEE. V was trimmed by 0 bases and J by 6 bases, leaving 9 bases between them. The CDR3 here is CASSVDFRSGELFF. The CDR3 DNA sequence: TGTGCCAGCAGCGTAGATTTCCGATCCGGGGAGCTGTTTTTT.

This clonotype was picked up a small number of times. The chain combines TRBV7-2 with TRBJ1-4; D is uncertain. V lost 1 base, J lost 14 bases, and 8 bases lay in between. Germline V CDR1 and CDR2: SGHTA, FQGNSA. The CDR3 is 11 amino acids. CDR3 in amino acids: CASSLGVGLFF. Here the CDR3 DNA reads TGTGCCAGCAGCTTAGGGGTAGGGCTGTTTTTT.

The chain couples TRBV3-1 to TRBJ1-5; D call uncertain. Germline V lookup: CDR1 LGHDT, CDR2 YNNKEL (reference sequence). This CDR3 is 14 amino acids long. Deletions cut 5 bases from V and 0 bases from J, with 8 bases between. The CDR3: CASSGSYSNQPQHF. The DNA of the CDR3 is TGTGCCAGCAGCGGGAGCTATAGCAATCAGCCCCAGCATTTT. Variable domain in full (rest from reference TRBV3-1 and TRBJ1-5): DTAVSQTPKYLVTQMGNDKSIKCEQNLGHDTMYWYKQDSKKFLKIMFSYNNKELIINETVPNRFSPKSPDKAHLNLHINSLELGDSAVYFCASSGSYSNQPQHFGDGTRLSIL.

This clonotype was detected many times. This chain links TRBV11-1 with TRBJ1-1; D is perhaps TRBD1 (5 bases). V lost 4 bases and J 1 base, leaving 7 bases between the germline ends. The CDR3 has 13 amino acids. Germline lookup yields CDR1 SGHAT and CDR2 FQDESV (reference sequence). CDR3 protein: CASSSRENTEAFF. The DNA for the CDR3 is TGTGCCAGCAGCTCCAGGGAGAACACTGAAGCTTTCTTT.

This sequence joins TRBV7-2 and TRBJ1-1; 7 bases map to TRBD1. Germline-derived CDR1 and CDR2 are SGHTA and FQGNSA. The junction had 8 bases not matched to a gene; V was cut back by 6 bases and J by 1 base. CDR3 length: 15 residues. CDR3 sequence: CASRSSGQPNTEAFF. DNA for the CDR3: TGTGCCAGCAGAAGCTCGGGACAGCCGAACACTGAAGCTTTCTTT.

This clonotype was detected a few times. The rearrangement uses TRBV4-3 and TRBJ1-6; no clear D gene. V lost 0 bases to trimming and J lost 4 bases, with 7 bases between them. This CDR3 contains 15 residues. Looked up from germline, CDR1 is LGHNA and CDR2 is YSLEER. The CDR3 spells CASSQENFYNSPLHF. The CDR3 DNA reads TGCGCCAGCAGCCAAGAAAATTTTTATAATTCACCCCTCCACTTT.

The gene calls are TRBV12-3 or TRBV12-4 and TRBJ1-1; D perhaps matches TRBD1 (6 bases). V lost 4 bases, J lost 4 bases, and 16 bases lay in between. The CDR3 length is 15 residues. The CDR3 loop is CASSWHGGATTEAFF. CDR3 DNA: TGTGCCAGCAGTTGGCATGGGGGGGCGACCACTGAAGCTTTCTTT.

J is TRBJ2-2 and V is TRBV11-2; 8 bases align to TRBD1. V was pared by 1 base and J by 5 bases, with 3 bases of the junction left unmatched. The CDR3 has 15 amino acids. Per germline, CDR1 SGHAT and CDR2 FQNNGV. The CDR3 region has the DNA TGTGCCAGCAGCTTAGTAACAGGGGGGACCGGGGAGCTGTTTTTT. The encoded protein is CASSLVTGGTGELFF.

The chain has TRBV7-2 and TRBJ1-2; D is undetermined. V shed 1 base and J shed 8 bases, with 14 bases lying between them. The germline V gene has CDR1 SGHTA and CDR2 FQGNSA. This CDR3 comprises 14 residues. This chain's CDR3 is CASSLVSGKKGYTF. CDR3 nucleotides: TGTGCCAGCAGCTTAGTATCCGGGAAGAAGGGCTACACCTTC.

This clonotype was seen only a few times. The chain joins TRBV4-1 to TRBJ2-5, with 13 bases matching TRBD2. Germline V gene sequence: CDR1 MGHRA, CDR2 YSYEKL. This CDR3 has 15 amino acids. V was clipped by 3 bases and J by 5 bases; unmatched bases: 3. CDR3 protein: CASSHGLAGVETQYF. Here the CDR3 DNA reads TGCGCCAGCAGCCACGGACTAGCGGGGGTGGAGACCCAGTACTTC.

As DNA, the CDR3 is TGTGCCAGCAGAACGCTTGTCCGGGCGAACACTGAAGCTTTCTTT. Translation gives CASRTLVRANTEAFF. The chain uses TRBV7-3 and TRBJ1-1, with D uncertain. CDR3 length: 15 residues. The V gene lost 6 bases and the J gene lost 1 base, with 15 bases spanning the gap. CDR1 and CDR2 from the germline V gene are SGHTA and FQGTGA. Drawing the rest from reference TRBV7-3 and TRBJ1-1, the complete variable domain is GAGVSQTPSNKVTEKGKYVELRCDPISGHTALYWYRQSLGQGPEFLIYFQGTGAADDSGLPNDRFFAVRPEGSVSTLKIQRTERGDSAVYLCASRTLVRANTEAFFGQGTRLTVV.

Ten or more counts support this clonotype. The chain is built from TRBV5-6 and TRBJ2-4; D not certain. Trimming stripped 3 bases from V and 7 bases from J, with 8 bases between. This CDR3 is built from 12 residues. From germline, CDR1 is SGHDT and CDR2 YYEEEE. The CDR3 DNA is TGTGCCAGCAGCTCAACTTTGAACATTCAGTACTTC. Its translation: CASSSTLNIQYF.

This clonotype was seen only a few times. The chain is built from TRBV20-1 and TRBJ2-1; D is ambiguous. V lost 6 bases and J lost 5, with 17 bases in between. Germline V gene sequence: CDR1 DFQATT, CDR2 SNEGSKA (reference sequence). This CDR3 region has 14 residues. CDR3 amino acids: CSAASGPPHNEQFF. As DNA, the CDR3 is TGCAGTGCCGCCTCCGGGCCGCCGCACAATGAGCAGTTCTTC.